The TCR beta chain under discussion was sequenced for a study of T cells after yellow fever vaccination. The study, taken as a whole, reports: A large majority of primary-vaccination clones showed up again after the booster (about 97% CD4, roughly 88% CD8).

On this clonotype itself: Its cognate antigen is unknown.

TCR cDNA was made by 5'RACE template switching, adding a universal primer site and UMIs. TCRdb analysed the 5' RACE reads with MiXCR anew, one entry per CDR3 protein. This sample has 500,000 to 700,000 distinct CDR3 sequences, with roughly a fifth found just once. The receptor was derived from a man aged 30-40 years who received the YFV17D yellow fever vaccine. Here the sequenced sample was PBMCs, taken 15 days after the yellow fever booster vaccination.

The CDR3 sequence is CASSLPGRAEQFF. Here the CDR3 DNA reads TGTGCCAGCAGCTTACCGGGGAGGGCTGAGCAGTTCTTC. The chain carries TRBV7-2 and TRBJ2-1; 7 positions agree with TRBD2. This CDR3 contains 13 residues. The ends lost 2 bases at V and 9 bases at J; junction bases unmatched: 4. Germline loops: CDR1 SGHTA, CDR2 FQGNSA.